This note documents a single T cell receptor (beta chain) sequence. Antigen: not known. Next came a second PCR, run for about 6 to 11 cycles, which used a sample-barcoded 5' primer along with a J-beta primer mix. The template-switch adaptor, which had 12 random nucleotides, put a tag on each cDNA molecule. TCRdb reprocessed the 5' RACE reads via MiXCR and lists one record per CDR3 protein. Of under 1,100,000 distinct CDR3 sequences in the sample, almost 25% were seen once. The CDR3 sequence is 15 residues long. Per germline, CDR1 SGHTA and CDR2 FQGNSA. V dropped 1 base and J dropped 5 bases, with 14 bases sitting between them. The data belong to a study of blood T cells in healthy people across ages. General study points: Long-lived donors carried more naive CD4+ cells and greater diversity than aged donors.

This same sample was also taken into another study, of T cells of mothers and their children. That report notes: Second-PCR primer M1S introduced sample barcodes and 2-4 random nucleotides. Unrelated pairs and related pairs have their TCR recombination output shaped similarly by thymic selection.

The sequenced sample was blood. V is TRBV7-2 and J is TRBJ2-5; D is perhaps TRBD1 or TRBD2 (5 bases each). This clonotype was sampled from a girl aged 2 to 10 in good health. In DNA, the CDR3 is TGTGCCAGCAGCTTAGAGCTTTCGGGGACGGAGACCCAGTACTTC. It codes for CASSLELSGTETQYF.